The 5 T cell receptor beta chains below come from one sample, sequenced in a study of blood T cell repertoires in COVID-19. Measured with immunoSEQ multiplex PCR; TCRdb has only the in-frame clones, and not every one. The table has more than 350,000 clones, around 91% seen once; the top ten hold 0.95% to 1.1%. Sequencing was carried out using PBMCs or T cells enriched from blood (not recorded which). These receptor sequences come from a man in his late teens or twenties who had recovered from COVID-19.

The chain couples TRBV27 to TRBJ2-5, with 12 positions matching TRBD2. This CDR3 has 14 amino acids. V shed 7 bases, J shed 4 bases, and the junction held 4 bases outside the gene matches. From germline, CDR1 is MNHEY and CDR2 SMNVEV (reference sequence). The CDR3 reads CASKLAGGRETQYF. For the CDR3, the DNA is TGTGCCAGCAAGCTAGCGGGAGGGAGAGAGACCCAGTACTTC.

This clone has only one observation. V gene TRBV9 combines with J gene TRBJ2-5; perhaps TRBD2 as D (5 bases). V lost 0 bases, J lost 2 bases, and 14 bases lay in between. This CDR3 contains 16 residues. Germline V CDR1 and CDR2: SGDLS, YYNGEE. The CDR3 spells CASSVAPSRGQETQYF. The CDR3, as DNA: TGTGCCAGCAGCGTAGCCCCGAGTCGGGGACAAGAGACCCAGTACTTC.

The chain recombines TRBV9 with TRBJ2-1; TRBD2 might be the D (5 bases). Germline CDR1 reads SGDLS; CDR2 reads YYNGEE. This CDR3 has 14 residues. Trimming pared 3 bases from V and 9 bases from J, leaving 16 bases between. DNA for the CDR3: TGTGCCAGCAGCGCCGTCCAGCCCCGGGGTGAGCAGTTCTTC. Protein: CASSAVQPRGEQFF.

V gene TRBV3-1 (or the pseudogene TRBV3-2) combines with J gene TRBJ2-7; D might be TRBD2 (6 bases). V dropped 1 base and J dropped 2 bases, with 15 bases sitting between them. The CDR3 extends over 16 amino acids. Germline V lookup: CDR1 LGHDT, CDR2 YNNKEL (reference sequence). The CDR3 region is CASSQGSSGTTYEQYF. CDR3 coding DNA: TGTGCCAGCAGCCAAGGTAGTAGCGGAACCACCTACGAGCAGTACTTC.

The chain links TRBV7-8 to TRBJ2-7, with D uncertain. There are 16 residues in the CDR3. The germline V gene encodes CDR1 SGHVS and CDR2 FQNEAQ. V lost 5 bases to trimming and J lost 0 bases, with 17 bases between them. CDR3 in amino acids: CASSPRYMQDSYEQYF. The CDR3 DNA follows: TGTGCCAGCAGCCCGCGATACATGCAGGACTCCTACGAGCAGTACTTC.